Shown below are 22 T cell receptor beta chains from a single sample sequenced in a study of blood T cell repertoires in COVID-19. Generated by immunoSEQ multiplex PCR, the TCRdb table keeps only in-frame clones and is missing some. Among 150,000 to 200,000 clones listed, about three quarters were seen once. The sequenced sample consisted of peripheral blood. Receptors were obtained from a woman at least 80 years old with active or convalescent COVID-19.

J is TRBJ2-5 and V is TRBV12-3 or TRBV12-4; D ambiguous. The V and J ends lost 1 base and 2 bases respectively, with 5 bases between them. The CDR3 covers 13 residues. The CDR3 region is CASSLVPQETQYF. DNA for the CDR3: TGTGCCAGCAGTTTAGTCCCACAAGAGACCCAGTACTTC.

The rearrangement joins TRBV14 to TRBJ1-1; the D gene is possibly TRBD1 (5 bases). CDR3 size: 16 residues. CDR1 and CDR2 (germline): SGHDN, FVKESK. V lost 0 bases and J lost 4, with 15 bases in between. The CDR3 DNA reads as TGTGCCAGCAGCCAAGATCTGGGCAGGGTAACCACTGAAGCTTTCTTT. Translation: CASSQDLGRVTTEAFF.

This chain links TRBV6-1 with TRBJ1-1, with a tentative D call TRBD1 (6 bases). This CDR3 contains 15 residues. CDR1 and CDR2 from the germline V gene are MNHNS and SASEGT. Trimming removed 3 bases at V and 0 bases at J, with 11 bases between. The CDR3 loop reads CASSDPGHLNTEAFF. CDR3 DNA sequence: TGTGCCAGCAGTGACCCGGGACACCTGAACACTGAAGCTTTCTTT.

The rearrangement uses TRBV5-1 and TRBJ1-2, with TRBD1 matching 11 bases. CDR1 SGHRS and CDR2 YFSETQ come from the germline V gene. Trimming at V came to 2 bases and at J to 8 bases, leaving 8 bases not matched to a gene. CDR3 size: 15 residues. The CDR3 loop reads CASSLRTGGAKGYTF. The CDR3, as DNA: TGCGCCAGCAGCTTACGGACAGGGGGCGCAAAAGGCTACACCTTC.

This clone was counted once. This chain joins TRBV18 and TRBJ1-4; 9 nucleotides align to TRBD1. The CDR3 length is 14 residues. The V segment lost 5 bases and the J segment 4 bases; nucleotides outside the gene matches: 2. CDR1 is KGHSH and CDR2 is LQKENI in the germline V gene. CDR3 sequence reads: CASSSGQGNEKLFF. DNA of the CDR3: TGTGCCAGCTCATCGGGACAGGGTAATGAAAAACTGTTTTTT.

This chain links TRBV7-9 with TRBJ1-1; the match to TRBD1 covers 7 bases. V was clipped by 5 bases and J by 1 base; unmatched bases: 7. This CDR3 is 15 amino acids long. Germline assignment: CDR1 SEHNR and CDR2 FQNEAQ (reference sequence). The DNA of the CDR3 is TGTGCCAGCAGCACAGACAGGGATGGGAACACTGAAGCTTTCTTT. Protein: CASSTDRDGNTEAFF.

The V gene is TRBV5-4, the J gene TRBJ2-2, with TRBD1 matching 7 bases. Germline assignment: CDR1 SGHNT and CDR2 YYREEE (reference sequence). This CDR3 is 15 amino acids long. Trimming took 6 bases from V and 8 from J; bases not matched to a gene: 13. CDR3 DNA: TGTGCCAGCACCAAGAAAGAGACAGGGCTGGGGGAGCTGTTTTTT. Amino acid sequence: CASTKKETGLGELFF.

The genes are TRBV28 and TRBJ1-2, with 8 bases aligning to TRBD1. J was trimmed by 7 bases and V by 10 bases; bases with no gene match: 11. This CDR3 region has 13 residues. CDR1 is MDHEN, CDR2 SYDVKM, per germline. In DNA form, the CDR3 reads TGTGCCACCACTTGGCAGGGGGCGGGTGGCTACACCTTC. Its translation is CATTWQGAGGYTF.

The chain joins TRBV5-4 to TRBJ2-7; tentative D call: TRBD1 (5 bases). The CDR3 runs to 13 residues. The germline V and J ends were trimmed by 4 bases and 4 bases, with 12 bases remaining between them. The germline V gene has CDR1 SGHNT and CDR2 YYREEE (reference sequence). CDR3 in amino acids: CASSPDTVYEQYF. CDR3 sequence (DNA): TGTGCCAGCAGCCCGGACACTGTTTACGAGCAGTACTTC.

This chain joins TRBV19 and TRBJ2-3; 7 bases are a match to TRBD1. V dropped 3 bases and J dropped 5; count of bases not matched to a gene: 5. Germline assignment: CDR1 LNHDA and CDR2 SQIVND (reference sequence). CDR3 length equals 14 residues. The CDR3 region has the DNA TGTGCCAGTAGTATCGGACAGGAGGTAGATACGCAGTATTTT. It translates to CASSIGQEVDTQYF.

The chain combines TRBV19 with TRBJ2-7, with D possibly being TRBD1 (5 bases). This CDR3 comprises 13 residues. Germline assignment: CDR1 LNHDA and CDR2 SQIVND (reference sequence). The V and J ends lost 2 bases and 5 bases respectively, with 10 bases between them. The CDR3 spells CASSIPGRNEQYF. CDR3 nucleotide sequence: TGTGCCAGTAGTATACCAGGGCGGAACGAGCAGTACTTC.

The V call is TRBV7-9, the J call TRBJ1-4, with 8 bases matching TRBD1. Germline CDR1 SEHNR, CDR2 FQNEAQ (reference sequence). The CDR3 runs to 13 residues. V was pared by 5 bases and J by 10 bases, with 6 bases of the junction left unmatched. In nucleotides, the CDR3 is TGTGCCAGCAGCGGACAGGGATGGGGAAAACTGTTTTTT. This encodes CASSGQGWGKLFF.

The chain has TRBV4-1 and TRBJ2-2, with D hard to call. This CDR3 comprises 16 residues. CDR1 and CDR2 (germline): MGHRA, YSYEKL. Trimming removed 1 base at V and 4 bases at J, with 13 bases between. The CDR3 here is CASSQGASYGTGELFF. The DNA of the CDR3 is TGCGCCAGCAGCCAAGGGGCAAGTTATGGCACCGGGGAGCTGTTTTTT.

This chain connects TRBV6-2 or TRBV6-3 to TRBJ2-1, with D perhaps TRBD2 (6 bases). Between the trimmed V and J ends, which lost 5 bases and 3 bases, there was a span of 14 bases. The CDR3 length is 15 residues. Germline V gene sequence: CDR1 MNHEY, CDR2 SVGEGT. For the CDR3, the DNA is TGTGCCAGCAGTACGGGGGTTACGTTCTACAATGAGCAGTTCTTC. Translated: CASSTGVTFYNEQFF.

This clone was found once. The CDR3 bases are TGTGCCAGCAGTCTTTTGAGGGTCGGCAATCAGCCCCAGCATTTT. Amino acid sequence: CASSLLRVGNQPQHF. This chain connects TRBV6-5 to TRBJ1-5, with D unclear. Trimming left V 5 bases short and J 2 bases short, with 13 bases between. This CDR3 is built from 15 residues. Per germline, CDR1 MNHEY and CDR2 SVGAGI.

V is TRBV10-3 and J is TRBJ2-7; 9 bases map to TRBD1. V lost 11 bases, J lost 5 bases, and 13 bases stayed unmatched. The CDR3 has 14 amino acids. Germline V gene data show CDR1 as ENHRY and CDR2 as SYGVKD. CDR3 residues: CASTSRTGAHEQYF. In DNA, the CDR3 is TGTGCCTCCACCAGTAGGACAGGGGCCCACGAGCAGTACTTC.

The table lists this clone with a few counts. This rearrangement joins TRBV7-2 to TRBJ2-7; D is uncertain. Germline V lookup: CDR1 SGHTA, CDR2 FQGNSA. The V gene lost 5 bases and the J gene lost 0 bases, with 11 bases spanning the gap. The CDR3 runs to 14 residues. The CDR3 DNA reads TGTGCCAGCAGCGTCCAAGTTAGCTCCTACGAGCAGTACTTC. Residues: CASSVQVSSYEQYF.

The chain employs TRBV28 and TRBJ1-6; TRBD1 agrees at 9 bases. The trim removed 4 bases at V and 9 bases at J, leaving 7 bases unmatched. The germline V gene encodes CDR1 MDHEN and CDR2 SYDVKM. The CDR3 loop spans 15 amino acids. The CDR3 sequence is CASSSGQGTSSPLHF. Written as DNA, the CDR3 is TGTGCCAGCAGTTCAGGACAGGGGACGAGTTCACCCCTCCACTTT. The full variable domain, its missing parts supplied by reference TRBV28 and TRBJ1-6, is DVKVTQSSRYLVKRTGEKVFLECVQDMDHENMFWYRQDPGLGLRLIYFSYDVKMKEKGDIPEGYSVSREKKERFSLILESASTNQTSMYLCASSSGQGTSSPLHFGNGTRLTVT.

The chain carries TRBV7-2 and TRBJ1-5; D is possibly TRBD1 (6 bases). The germline V gene has CDR1 SGHTA and CDR2 FQGNSA. Trimming removed 5 bases at V and 3 bases at J, with 14 bases between. This CDR3 region has 15 residues. CDR3 nucleotide sequence: TGTGCCAGCAGCCCCGGACAGAGCTACAATCAGCCCCAGCATTTT. This sequence encodes CASSPGQSYNQPQHF.

The chain joins TRBV28 to TRBJ2-7; tentatively, D is TRBD2 (5 bases). This CDR3 region has 12 residues. The germline V gene encodes CDR1 MDHEN and CDR2 SYDVKM. With 2 bases removed from V and 8 bases from J, the gap between germline ends came to 10 bases. CDR3 bases: TGTGCCAGCAGTTTACCCTCGGGGAAGCAGTACTTC. This translates into CASSLPSGKQYF.

V and J are TRBV3-1 (or the pseudogene TRBV3-2) and TRBJ1-4; TRBD1 matches 7 bases. Germline V gives CDR1 LGHDT, CDR2 YNNKEL (reference sequence). After removal of 1 base from V and 5 bases from J, the junction contained 4 bases not matched to a gene. This CDR3 has 15 residues. The CDR3 is CASSQGGTANEKLFF. DNA for the CDR3: TGTGCCAGCAGCCAAGGAGGGACAGCAAATGAAAAACTGTTTTTT.

CDR3 coding DNA: TGTGCCGCAGCCCGGGGGAGCAACAATGAGCAGTTCTTC. Protein sequence: CAAARGSNNEQFF. The chain carries TRBV27 and TRBJ2-1; weak D call: TRBD2 (6 bases). The CDR3 is 13 amino acids. Trimming left V 11 bases short and J 5 bases short, with 16 bases between. Germline assignment: CDR1 MNHEY and CDR2 SMNVEV (reference sequence).